These 18 T cell receptor beta chains came from one sample sequenced in a study of PD-1 blockade in classical Hodgkin lymphoma. Method: immunoSEQ multiplex PCR; TCRdb's copy keeps in-frame clones and lacks some. The table has 50,000 to 65,000 clones, about 89% seen once. Time point meaning: cycle 4 day 1 (C4D1), after more than five weeks of nivolumab. Every one of the patients relapsed after autologous stem cell transplantation (brentuximab vedotin exposure was variable). Sequences were derived from peripheral blood mononuclear cells (PBMCs), sampled before the fourth cycle of nivolumab. Receptor source: a human donor with classical Hodgkin lymphoma.

The chain employs TRBV30 and TRBJ2-3; D is undetermined. V lost 2 bases and J lost 3, with 12 bases in between. The CDR3 loop spans 14 amino acids. Germline CDR1 is GTSNPN and CDR2 is SVGIG (reference sequence). The CDR3 nucleotides read TGTGCCTGGAGTCAATTAGCAGATACAGATACGCAGTATTTT. Protein: CAWSQLADTDTQYF.

This clone was seen a single time. The chain combines TRBV7-8 with TRBJ2-3; 8 bases are a match to TRBD2. This CDR3 is built from 15 residues. The V segment lost 4 bases and the J segment 0 bases; nucleotides outside the gene matches: 3. In germline, CDR1 is SGHVS, CDR2 FQNEAQ. The CDR3 protein is CASSSKRGSTDTQYF. CDR3 sequence (DNA): TGTGCCAGCAGCTCAAAGCGGGGGAGCACAGATACGCAGTATTTT.

As regards this clone: At one of its ends the junction is not consistent with the germline gene, which may arise from a read error. The V gene is TRBV29-1, the J gene TRBJ2-7, with a weak D call TRBD1 (6 bases). CDR3 length: 14 residues. The germline V gene encodes CDR1 SQVTM and CDR2 ANQGSEA. The CDR3 protein is CGVEEGRGDYEQYF. The DNA for the CDR3 is TGCGGCGTTGAAGAAGGCAGGGGTGACTACGAGCAGTACTTC.

V and J are TRBV6-5 and TRBJ1-2; D remains unclear. The CDR3 is 14 residues long. Trimming left V 2 bases short and J 5 bases short, with 12 bases between. Germline V lookup: CDR1 MNHEY, CDR2 SVGAGI. CDR3 DNA sequence: TGTGCCAGCAGTTACACTTTGCGGCCTTATGGCTACACCTTC. The encoded protein is CASSYTLRPYGYTF.

This sequence joins TRBV4-1 and TRBJ2-1; 7 bases are shared with TRBD2. Germline V gene data show CDR1 as MGHRA and CDR2 as YSYEKL. This CDR3 is 16 amino acids long. V was pared by 6 bases and J by 5 bases, with 13 bases of the junction left unmatched. CDR3: CASSFPAGDRNNEQFF. The CDR3 coding sequence is TGCGCCAGCAGTTTCCCTGCGGGAGATAGGAACAATGAGCAGTTCTTC.

The chain carries TRBV11-2 and TRBJ1-2; D unresolved. The V and J ends lost 0 bases and 8 bases respectively, with 13 bases between them. CDR1 is SGHAT, CDR2 FQNNGV, per germline. The CDR3 is made up of 14 amino acids. CDR3: CASSLDRRLPGYTF. CDR3 DNA: TGTGCCAGCAGCTTAGATCGCCGCCTCCCCGGCTACACCTTC.

This chain uses TRBV7-8 with TRBJ2-1; D tentatively reads TRBD1 or TRBD2 (5 bases each). Germline values: CDR1 SGHVS, CDR2 FQNEAQ. V shed 5 bases and J shed 6 bases, with 11 bases lying between them. CDR3 length: 13 amino acids. DNA for the CDR3: TGTGCCAGCAGCCTTCGGGGCAGCAATGAGCAGTTCTTC. Translation: CASSLRGSNEQFF.

As for this clone: Likely a read error: the CDR3 ends without its conserved phenylalanine or tryptophan. It is unclear where the CDR3 begins or ends on the DNA, so no DNA is shown, and the CDR3 is as TCRdb lists it. The chain employs TRBV15 and TRBJ1-2; the table's D call TRBD1 went unverified against the DNA. Germline V gene sequence: CDR1 LNHNV, CDR2 YYDKDF (reference sequence). The CDR3 is made up of 14 amino acids, end residues included. The CDR3 sequence is CATSRDIRDRNPRL.

The chain is built from TRBV7-9 and TRBJ1-3, with 8 nucleotides matching TRBD1. This CDR3 region has 16 residues. Germline V gene lookup returns CDR1 SEHNR and CDR2 FQNEAQ (reference sequence). Unmatched junction bases numbered 7, after V lost 4 bases and J lost 2 bases. The CDR3 nucleotides are TGTGCCAGCAGCTCCATCAGGGGGCCGGCTGGAAACACCATATATTTT. Translated: CASSSIRGPAGNTIYF.

The count of this clone is one. V gene TRBV7-8 combines with J gene TRBJ2-2; D gene uncertain. Germline-derived CDR1 and CDR2 are SGHVS and FQNEAQ. The CDR3 is made up of 14 amino acids. The V end lost 1 base, the J end lost 0 bases, and 3 bases lay between the germline ends. The CDR3 nucleotides are TGTGCCAGCAGCTTAGGGACGAACACCGGGGAGCTGTTTTTT. It specifies CASSLGTNTGELFF.

The chain joins TRBV12-5 to TRBJ2-7, with D perhaps matching TRBD1 or TRBD2 (5 bases each). Trimming removed 2 bases from V and 6 bases from J, with 11 bases in between. The V gene's germline CDR1 is LGHNT and CDR2 FRNRAP. CDR3 size: 13 residues. The CDR3 DNA sequence: TGTGCTAGTGGTTTGACGCAGGGACGCGAGCAGTACTTC. Protein product: CASGLTQGREQYF.

The chain recombines TRBV6-5 with TRBJ1-2; 12 bases map to TRBD1. The CDR3 length is 15 residues. J gave up 4 bases and V 5 bases, and 5 bases lay outside the gene matches. Germline V gene data show CDR1 as MNHEY and CDR2 as SVGAGI. The CDR3 coding sequence is TGTGCCAGCAGTACCGGGACAGGGGGCCTCTATGGCTACACCTTC. This encodes CASSTGTGGLYGYTF.

This sequence joins TRBV6-5 and TRBJ2-5, with 7 bases lining up with TRBD2. Trimming at V came to 4 bases and at J to 4 bases, leaving 9 bases not matched to a gene. Germline lookup yields CDR1 MNHEY and CDR2 SVGAGI. CDR3 length equals 15 residues. The CDR3 sequence: CASSSPWEGGETQYF. The CDR3 DNA is TGTGCCAGCAGTTCTCCTTGGGAGGGAGGAGAGACCCAGTACTTC.

J is TRBJ1-4 and V is TRBV7-9; D remains unclear. This CDR3 spans 13 amino acids. CDR1 and CDR2 (germline): SEHNR, FQNEAQ (reference sequence). V lost 4 bases and J lost 5, with 8 bases in between. CDR3 residues: CASSSDRNEKLFF. In DNA, the CDR3 is TGTGCCAGCAGCTCAGACCGCAATGAAAAACTGTTTTTT.

The rearrangement uses TRBV27 and TRBJ1-2, with TRBD1 as a possible D gene (6 bases). V lost 4 bases and J lost 12, with 30 bases in between. The CDR3 is 17 residues long. In germline, CDR1 is MNHEY, CDR2 SMNVEV (reference sequence). The chain's CDR3 is CASSCYSWEQGFCKDTF. In nucleotides, the CDR3 is TGTGCCAGCAGTTGTTATTCGTGGGAACAGGGCTTTTGTAAGGACACCTTC.

This rearrangement joins TRBV2 to TRBJ1-1; possibly TRBD1 for D (6 bases). Trimming removed 7 bases from V and 3 bases from J, with 15 bases in between. The CDR3 extends over 14 amino acids. Germline CDR1 reads SNHLY; CDR2 reads FYNNEI. CDR3 in DNA: TGTGCCAGCAATAGTAGACAGGCGGACACTGAAGCTTTCTTT. It codes for CASNSRQADTEAFF.

The chain links TRBV12-2 to TRBJ1-2. TRBV12-2 corresponds to a pseudogene. The CDR3 is 15 residues long. CDR3 sequence reads: CASRPPGGAHYGYTF. The CDR3, as DNA: TGTGCAAGTCGACCGCCGGGGGGGGCTCACTATGGCTACACCTTC.

The rearrangement uses TRBV30 and TRBJ2-3, with 9 bases that match TRBD2. The V segment lost 4 bases and the J segment 3 bases; nucleotides outside the gene matches: 11. There are 16 residues in the CDR3. Looked up from germline, CDR1 is GTSNPN and CDR2 is SVGIG (reference sequence). The CDR3, as DNA: TGTGCCTGGACCCCTGGGACTAGCCTAAGGACAGATACGCAGTATTTT. Translated: CAWTPGTSLRTDTQYF.